This T cell receptor beta chain appears in the sequencing data of a study of T-cell reconstitution after alpha-beta-depleted transplantation in children. Unique molecular identifiers were incorporated into the prepared TCRbeta library. One entry per CDR3 protein results from TCRdb running MiXCR on the PCR reads. The table records roughly 670,000 distinct CDR3 sequences, around 14% of them present only once. This clonotype has a handful of counts. CDR1 and CDR2 from the germline V gene are SQVTM and ANQGSEA. V lost 4 bases, J lost 5 bases, and 8 bases stayed unmatched. The CDR3 has 14 amino acids. The starting material was PBMCs, obtained before TCRalphabeta/CD19-depleted stem cell transplant. The receptor was isolated from a girl aged 2 to 9 with congenital amegakaryocytic thrombocytopenia, due to receive a stem cell transplant. This chain links TRBV29-1 with TRBJ2-3; 8 positions match TRBD2. The CDR3 reads CSVVYGRAVDTQYF. CDR3 coding DNA: TGCAGCGTTGTCTACGGGAGGGCCGTAGATACGCAGTATTTT.